This T cell receptor (beta chain) is from a study of T cell responses to AZD1222 COVID-19 vaccine. Points from the study as a whole: Reports say nearly half of spike-specific TCRs go after unmutated variant regions. Possibly, clonal diversity was underestimated; donors were largely white British and included more females. Seropositivity was recorded at baseline in only a handful of AZD1222 recipients. Spike-specific TCR breadth and depth grew following two AZD1222 doses.

In this sample, this clone turned up once. Its target is unknown. Assay: immunoSEQ multiplex PCR; the TCRdb copy retains only in-frame clones and omits some. The sample shows approximately 130,000 clones, 86% of them seen only once. The sequence was collected from an adult who received the AZD1222 COVID-19 vaccine. The sequenced sample was peripheral blood, obtained 28 days after the second AZD1222 dose.

CDR3 residues: CASWASGGAYTQYF. The CDR3 bases are TGTGCCAGTTGGGCTAGCGGGGGGGCTTATACGCAGTATTTT. The chain uses TRBV6-5 and TRBJ2-3; 12 bases line up with TRBD2. The V gene's germline CDR1 is MNHEY and CDR2 SVGAGI. Trimming removed 9 bases from V and 7 bases from J; junction bases left unmatched: 8. The CDR3 runs 14 residues.